The T cell receptor beta chain described here comes from a study of blood T cell repertoires in COVID-19. In the study's own analysis: Amplification of reference gene primers was used by the study to estimate nucleated cell counts. TCRdb's table, derived via immunoSEQ multiplex PCR, lists solely in-frame clones and lacks some. From that table come the V and J calls and clone size; the DNA was used to work out D and trimming. The sample has some 97,000 clones, around four fifths seen once. The germline V gene has CDR1 SGHKS and CDR2 YYEKEE (reference sequence). V was pared by 0 bases and J by 7 bases, with 8 bases between. The CDR3 consists of 13 residues.

The sample taken for sequencing was peripheral blood. J is TRBJ1-3 and V is TRBV5-5; D remains unclear. This TCR was recovered from a man between 65 and 85 years old with active or convalescent COVID-19. CDR3 sequence reads: CASSLEQVNTIYF. As DNA, the CDR3 is TGTGCCAGCAGCTTGGAGCAAGTCAACACCATATATTTT.